This entry lists 17 T cell receptor beta chains sequenced from one sample in a study of shared clonotypes between healthy human individuals. Method: immunoSEQ multiplex PCR; TCRdb's copy keeps in-frame clones and lacks some. The sample records approximately 1,500,000 clones, roughly 96% being singletons. Sequenced sample: naive CD4+ T cells sorted from blood. Indicated subset: CD45RA+ positively selected. The receptors originated from a young man in good health.

The rearrangement links TRBV9 to TRBJ2-1; 10 bases fit TRBD2. The ends lost 1 base at V and 8 bases at J; junction bases unmatched: 6. The V gene's germline CDR1 is SGDLS and CDR2 YYNGEE. The CDR3 is 15 amino acids. Here the CDR3 DNA reads TGTGCCAGCAGCGTAACCAGCGGGAGGGTCGATGAGCAGTTCTTC. Amino acid sequence: CASSVTSGRVDEQFF.

This clone appeared a single time. The rearrangement joins TRBV4-1 to TRBJ1-1; D unclear. Looked up from germline, CDR1 is MGHRA and CDR2 is YSYEKL. The CDR3 extends over 15 amino acids. V was pared by 4 bases and J by 4 bases, with 16 bases between. In DNA form, the CDR3 reads TGCGCCAGCAGCCCCCGGGGAGGGATGGGCACTGAAGCTTTCTTT. Amino acid sequence: CASSPRGGMGTEAFF.

The J gene is TRBJ1-2, the V gene TRBV9; 9 bases are shared with TRBD1. The CDR3 spans 15 residues. From germline, CDR1 is SGDLS and CDR2 YYNGEE. Losses at the gene ends were 0 bases for V and 4 bases for J; bases not matched to a gene: 4. The CDR3, as DNA: TGTGCCAGCAGCGTAGGGACAGGGGCGGGCTATGGCTACACCTTC. This gives the protein CASSVGTGAGYGYTF.

V and J are TRBV5-4 and TRBJ2-1; D gene uncertain. Per germline, CDR1 SGHNT and CDR2 YYREEE (reference sequence). V shed 4 bases and J shed 5 bases, with 13 bases lying between them. This CDR3 is 14 amino acids long. CDR3 sequence reads: CASSLLTPDNEQFF. The CDR3 DNA follows: TGTGCCAGCAGCCTTCTGACACCAGACAATGAGCAGTTCTTC.

The chain combines TRBV2 with TRBJ2-5; D is uncertain. Trimming left V 5 bases short and J 5 bases short, with 12 bases between. Germline CDR1 is SNHLY and CDR2 is FYNNEI. The CDR3 totals 13 residues. The CDR3, as DNA: TGTGCCAGCAGTAGGACCTTTGTGGAGACCCAGTACTTC. Translation gives CASSRTFVETQYF.

The CDR3: CASRVSGVAKNIQYF. DNA of the CDR3: TGTGCCAGCAGGGTTAGCGGAGTAGCCAAAAACATTCAGTACTTC. The chain carries TRBV27 and TRBJ2-4; the D gene is possibly TRBD2 (6 bases). V was cut by 6 bases and J by 0 bases, with 12 bases left in between. From germline, CDR1 is MNHEY and CDR2 SMNVEV (reference sequence). The CDR3 is 15 residues long.

The V and J genes are TRBV10-3 and TRBJ2-1, with 10 bases lining up with TRBD2. In germline, CDR1 is ENHRY, CDR2 SYGVKD. The V gene end was trimmed by 0 bases and the J gene end by 8 bases; junction bases not matched to a gene: 4. The CDR3 extends over 15 amino acids. The CDR3 protein is CAISESPSGSHEQFF. CDR3 DNA: TGTGCCATCAGTGAGTCGCCTAGCGGGAGCCATGAGCAGTTCTTC.

The chain recombines TRBV18 with TRBJ1-5; weak D call: TRBD1 (5 bases). Germline V gene lookup returns CDR1 KGHSH and CDR2 LQKENI. V was trimmed by 0 bases and J by 10 bases, leaving 13 bases between them. The CDR3 runs to 14 residues. CDR3 DNA sequence: TGTGCCAGCTCACCACCGACAGCAATGGCACCCCAGCATTTT. It specifies CASSPPTAMAPQHF.

The chain employs TRBV5-1 and TRBJ2-3; D is unclear. This CDR3 has 12 residues. Trimming took off 5 bases at V and 3 bases at J, with 7 bases between the two ends. Germline lookup yields CDR1 SGHRS and CDR2 YFSETQ. For the CDR3, the DNA is TGCGCCAGCAGTAGACGGACAGATACGCAGTATTTT. Its translation is CASSRRTDTQYF.

V usage is TRBV2 and J usage is TRBJ1-2, with D possibly being TRBD1 (5 bases). The CDR3 covers 16 residues. Germline CDR1 SNHLY, CDR2 FYNNEI. Trimming took off 3 bases at V and 1 base at J, with 15 bases between the two ends. The CDR3 coding sequence is TGTGCCAGCAGTGAGGGACCGCCGAACTTTAACTATGGCTACACCTTC. Encoded protein: CASSEGPPNFNYGYTF.

The chain employs TRBV20-1 and TRBJ1-2; maybe TRBD1 (6 bases). Germline CDR1 is DFQATT and CDR2 is SNEGSKA (reference sequence). With 0 bases removed from V and 8 bases from J, the gap between germline ends came to 7 bases. This CDR3 spans 11 amino acids. As DNA, the CDR3 is TGCAGTGCTAGAGATGACAGGGGCTACACCTTC. Its translation is CSARDDRGYTF.

The sample holds one count of this clone. Compared with germline, one end of the junction differs, possibly owing to a read error. V is TRBV4-1 and J is TRBJ2-7, with D unresolved. The length of the CDR3 is 15 residues. Germline V CDR1 and CDR2: MGHRA, YSYEKL. In nucleotides, the CDR3 is TGCGCCAGCAGCAAAGAGGCGCTCACCGGTTACGAGCAGTACTTC. It translates to CASSKEALTGYEQYF.

The rearrangement links TRBV6-1 to TRBJ1-3; D gene uncertain. V was cut by 2 bases and J by 0 bases, with 5 bases left in between. The CDR3 covers 14 residues. Germline CDR1 is MNHNS and CDR2 is SASEGT. In nucleotides, the CDR3 is TGTGCCAGCAGTGAACGGGGCTCTGGAAACACCATATATTTT. Amino acid sequence: CASSERGSGNTIYF.

A single count supports this clone. The chain uses TRBV6-6 and TRBJ1-1; D might be TRBD1 (6 bases). The germline gives CDR1 MNHNY, CDR2 SVGAGI (reference sequence). The CDR3 is 14 amino acids. The V gene lost 6 bases and the J gene lost 2 bases, with 13 bases spanning the gap. CDR3 protein: CASRSGGTNTEAFF. CDR3 coding DNA: TGTGCCAGCAGAAGCGGGGGCACTAACACTGAAGCTTTCTTT.

The chain is built from TRBV27 and TRBJ2-5; the D gene is possibly TRBD1 (5 bases). The DNA end favors TRBJ2-7, so the J call may be wrong. The germline gives CDR1 MNHEY, CDR2 SMNVEV (reference sequence). The length of the CDR3 is 15 residues. CDR3 coding DNA: TGTGCCAGCAGTTTAGGAAGCAGGGTCACCTACGAGCAGTACTTC. Translating gives CASSLGSRVTYEQYF.

The chain is built from TRBV4-3 and TRBJ1-1; no reliable D call. Deletions cut 0 bases from V and 11 bases from J, with 16 bases between. This CDR3 spans 14 amino acids. Germline values: CDR1 LGHNA, CDR2 YSLEER. Written as DNA, the CDR3 is TGCGCCAGCAGCCAAGATGCCCTGCTAGTGGCCGCTTTCTTT. Translated: CASSQDALLVAAFF.

V gene TRBV29-1 combines with J gene TRBJ2-5; no firm D call. The V gene's germline CDR1 is SQVTM and CDR2 ANQGSEA. The germline V and J ends were trimmed by 5 bases and 5 bases, with 15 bases remaining between them. The CDR3 extends over 13 amino acids. This CDR3 reads CSVFSDGVETQYF. The CDR3 DNA reads as TGCAGCGTTTTCAGCGACGGTGTCGAGACCCAGTACTTC.